This T cell receptor beta chain emerged from a study of shared clonotypes between healthy human individuals (dated by TCRdb to the early 2020s). Describing the broader study: The cohort comprised a couple of women and three men aged 18 to 49 years. To estimate repertoire size and how much clonotype sharing occurs between individuals, the study deeply sequenced the blood TCR repertoires of five or six healthy adults. Different laboratories and diverse techniques were used to prepare libraries and sequence TCR repertoires, to increase sequencing depth and limit assay-specific biases. Leukapheresis yielded between about 0.85 and 9 billion PBMCs per donor. For each donor, three plates each were used for CD4 naive and CD4 memory, two plates were used for CD8 naive, and one plate was used for CD8 memory. Points the paper makes about the study in general: Higher generation probabilities were observed for clonotypes shared by all four sorted-subset donors than for non-shared clonotypes. Because the study included a small number of donors, the genetic and exposure-history diversity represented was limited. About 4.5% of naive CD4, roughly 3.6% of naive CD8, about 2.5% of memory CD4, and 0.4% of memory CD8 clonotypes were shared across a few donors. Naive subsets generally had larger estimated clonotype richness than memory subsets did. Pairwise subsampling indicated that sequencing depth was expected to affect the degree of clonotype sharing among donors. Sampling was limited to blood, and TCR repertoires in tissue likely differ from TCR repertoires in blood. Even with the large sequencing depth, rarefaction of the sorted-subset datasets indicated that sequencing was incomplete.

Using the deep immunoSEQ assay, TCR CDR3 regions were amplified from genomic DNA by multiplex PCR. For each cell subset, the extracted genomic DNA was distributed evenly across all wells of several immunoSEQ 96-well plates, and each plate served as one replicate. Each replicate PCR for sorted subsets received around 200 ng genomic DNA, equal to roughly 30,000 T cell genomes. Purified libraries were measured with a Qubit 3.0 fluorometer, size-checked on a Bioanalyzer 2100, and measured again with the KAPA Library Quantification kit. Each immunoSEQ 96-well plate was sequenced on its own single-read 150-cycle Illumina NextSeq 550 flow cell. The paper's processing steps were these. Because the immunoSEQ output held only junctional sequences and lacked quality scores, the filtering could not match the filtering applied to full-length reads. To assign V/J genes and CDR3, sequences were annotated against IMGT germline references using PyIR, a Python wrapper for IgBLAST v1.9. Reads were removed for weak V/J assignments (E-value above 1e-6), missing CDR3, stop codons, out-of-frame junctions, or ambiguous translated residues. A V3J clonotype was defined by an identical inferred V gene, J gene, and CDR3 amino acid sequence. The percentage overlap between two repertoires was calculated by dividing the number of shared unique clonotypes by the size of the smaller repertoire. Three approaches were used to assess repertoire richness: RTK rarefaction, the Chao1 estimator, and Recon v2.1 estimates of unobserved clonotypes. Generation probabilities were computed with OLGA for all TCRbeta clonotypes obtained by the gDNA method from four donors. As stored in TCRdb, this immuneACCESS dataset retains in-frame rearrangements with V and J assigned. A fraction of the clones does not appear; measured against another copy, unresolved V genes explain less than half of the discrepancy, and the remainder lacks a known reason. V, J and clone size are those of that table, while D and trimming were read from the DNA. The sample table lists 400,000 to 600,000 clones, 90% to 96% of them with a count of one. The leading ten clones occupy approximately 0.067% of the sample.

Donors were healthy HIV-negative adults with no recently reported acute infections or vaccinations. Every donor was a Caucasian adult living in Nashville, Tennessee, USA. CD4+ T cells were enriched by magnetic negative selection; naive cells were then positively selected on CD45RA, and the negative fraction formed the memory subset. Blood was collected by leukapheresis, and PBMCs were isolated by Ficoll-Histopaque density gradient centrifugation and then cryopreserved in liquid nitrogen vapor phase. Analytical flow cytometry was used to check the purity and quantity of every magnetically sorted T cell population. From each sorted fraction, genomic DNA was isolated and quantified by UV absorbance on a Nanodrop 2000c. CDR1 and CDR2 are read off the germline V gene as SGHAT and FQNNGV. Trimming accounts for 4 bases at V and 4 bases at J, while the number of junction bases matched to no gene is 3. The CDR3 spans 14 residues, from the cysteine through the phenylalanine. Left in the record is the CDR3 DNA by itself, 42 bases read in frame from the first base.

Details on this clone: Its antigen specificity is not known. Within one base of it there is no much larger clone, and no base qualities were kept.

The receptor chain draws on TRBV11-2 and TRBJ1-3, with TRBD1 identical over 8 junction bases. The sequence came from a woman younger than 45 in good health. The sample comprised naive CD4+ T cells sorted from blood. The meaning of the sample's cell subset or site label: CD45RA+ positively selected. The nucleotide sequence is given as TGTGCCAGCAGCTCCCGGGACAGGGGAAACACCATATATTTT. Translated, this gives CASSSRDRGNTIYF.